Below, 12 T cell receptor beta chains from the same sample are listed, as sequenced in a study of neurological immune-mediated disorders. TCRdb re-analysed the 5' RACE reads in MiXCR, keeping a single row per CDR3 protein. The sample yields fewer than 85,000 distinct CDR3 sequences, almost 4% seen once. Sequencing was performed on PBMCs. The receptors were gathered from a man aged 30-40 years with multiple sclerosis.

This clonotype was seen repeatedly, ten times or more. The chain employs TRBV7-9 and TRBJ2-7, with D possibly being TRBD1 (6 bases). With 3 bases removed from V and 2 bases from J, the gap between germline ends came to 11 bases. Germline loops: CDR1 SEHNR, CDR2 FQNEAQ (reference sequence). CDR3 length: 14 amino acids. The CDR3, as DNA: TGTGCCAGCAGCTTCGGGACACAAGCCTACGAGCAGTACTTC. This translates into CASSFGTQAYEQYF.

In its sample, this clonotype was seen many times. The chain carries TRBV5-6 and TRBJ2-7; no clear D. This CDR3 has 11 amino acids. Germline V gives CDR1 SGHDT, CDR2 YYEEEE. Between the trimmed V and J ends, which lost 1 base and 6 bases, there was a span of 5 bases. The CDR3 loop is CASSLTVEQYF. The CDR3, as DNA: TGTGCCAGCAGCTTGACAGTCGAGCAGTACTTC.

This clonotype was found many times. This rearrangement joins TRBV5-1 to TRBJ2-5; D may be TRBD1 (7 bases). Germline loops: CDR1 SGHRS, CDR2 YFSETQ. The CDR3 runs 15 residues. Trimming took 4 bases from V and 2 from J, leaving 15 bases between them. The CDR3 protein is CASSRGDSRQETQYF. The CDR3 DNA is TGCGCCAGCAGCCGCGGGGACAGTCGACAAGAGACCCAGTACTTC. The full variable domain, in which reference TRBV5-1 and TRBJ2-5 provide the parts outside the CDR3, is KAGVTQTPRYLIKTRGQQVTLSCSPISGHRSVSWYQQTPGQGLQFLFEYFSETQRNKGNFPGRFSGRQFSNSRSEMNVSTLELGDSALYLCASSRGDSRQETQYFGPGTRLLVL.

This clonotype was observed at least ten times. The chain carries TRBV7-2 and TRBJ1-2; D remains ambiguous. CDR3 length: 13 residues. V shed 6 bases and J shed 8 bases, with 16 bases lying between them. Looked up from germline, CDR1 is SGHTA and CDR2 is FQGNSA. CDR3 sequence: CASSDTGIGGYTF. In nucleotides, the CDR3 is TGTGCCAGCAGTGACACGGGGATTGGAGGCTACACCTTC.

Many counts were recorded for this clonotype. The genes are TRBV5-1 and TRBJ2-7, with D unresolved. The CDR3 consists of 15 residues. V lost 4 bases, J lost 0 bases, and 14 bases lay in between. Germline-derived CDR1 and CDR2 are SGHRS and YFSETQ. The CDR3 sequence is CASSPTGAFSYEQYF. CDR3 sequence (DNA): TGCGCCAGCAGCCCGACGGGCGCTTTCTCCTACGAGCAGTACTTC.

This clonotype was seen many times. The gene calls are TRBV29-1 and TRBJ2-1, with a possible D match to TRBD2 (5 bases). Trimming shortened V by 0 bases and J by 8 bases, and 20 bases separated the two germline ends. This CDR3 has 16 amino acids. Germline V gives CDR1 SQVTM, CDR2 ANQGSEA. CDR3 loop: CSVEDRFRSSEDEQFF. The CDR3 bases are TGCAGCGTTGAAGATCGGTTCCGATCCTCGGAGGATGAGCAGTTCTTC.

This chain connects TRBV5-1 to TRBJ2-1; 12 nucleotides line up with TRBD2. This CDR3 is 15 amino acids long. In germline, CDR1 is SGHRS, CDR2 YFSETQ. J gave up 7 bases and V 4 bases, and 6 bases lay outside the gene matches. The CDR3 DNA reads TGCGCCAGCAGCCGTACTAGCGGGGGGCAGAATGAGCAGTTCTTC. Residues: CASSRTSGGQNEQFF.

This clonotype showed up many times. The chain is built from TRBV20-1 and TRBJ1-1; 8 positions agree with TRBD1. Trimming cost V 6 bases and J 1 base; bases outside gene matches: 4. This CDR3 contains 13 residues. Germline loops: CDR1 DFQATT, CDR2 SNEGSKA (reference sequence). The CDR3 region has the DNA TGCAGTGCCTACAGGGGGTCGAACACTGAAGCTTTCTTT. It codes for CSAYRGSNTEAFF.

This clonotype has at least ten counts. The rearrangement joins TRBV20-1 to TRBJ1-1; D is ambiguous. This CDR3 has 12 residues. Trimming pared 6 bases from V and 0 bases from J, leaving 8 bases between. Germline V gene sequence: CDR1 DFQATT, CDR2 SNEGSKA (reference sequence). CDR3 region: CSAGSVNTEAFF. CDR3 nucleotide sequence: TGCAGTGCGGGCTCTGTGAACACTGAAGCTTTCTTT.

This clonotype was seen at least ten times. This CDR3 reads CASSPPGLAGGLSTDTQYF. CDR3 DNA sequence: TGCGCCAGCAGCCCTCCGGGACTAGCGGGGGGGCTGAGCACAGATACGCAGTATTTT. The chain employs TRBV5-1 and TRBJ2-3, with TRBD2 matching over 16 bases. The CDR3 contains 19 residues. Germline lookup yields CDR1 SGHRS and CDR2 YFSETQ. With V trimmed by 4 bases and J by 0 bases, 8 bases remained unmatched. Supplemented by reference TRBV5-1 and TRBJ2-3, the full variable domain reads KAGVTQTPRYLIKTRGQQVTLSCSPISGHRSVSWYQQTPGQGLQFLFEYFSETQRNKGNFPGRFSGRQFSNSRSEMNVSTLELGDSALYLCASSPPGLAGGLSTDTQYFGPGTRLTVL.

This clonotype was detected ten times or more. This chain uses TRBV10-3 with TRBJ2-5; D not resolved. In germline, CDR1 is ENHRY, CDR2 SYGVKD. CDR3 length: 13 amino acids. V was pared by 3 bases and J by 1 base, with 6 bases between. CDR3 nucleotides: TGTGCCATCAGTGACCAGCTCCAAGAGACCCAGTACTTC. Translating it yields CAISDQLQETQYF.

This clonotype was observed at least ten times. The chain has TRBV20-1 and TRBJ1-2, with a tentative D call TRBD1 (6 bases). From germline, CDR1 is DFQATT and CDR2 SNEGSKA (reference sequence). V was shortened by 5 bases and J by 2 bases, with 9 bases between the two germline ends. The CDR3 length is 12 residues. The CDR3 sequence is CSASDRNYGYTF. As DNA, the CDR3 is TGCAGTGCTTCGGACAGAAACTATGGCTACACCTTC.